This T cell receptor beta chain comes out of a study of cytomegalovirus exposure and HLA in healthy donors. Study-level points and caveats: Specificity of three CMV-associated chains for CMV antigens was verified in vitro. With high specificity and sensitivity, the classifier reportedly diagnosed cytomegalovirus status. An analysis was carried out at a later point. It showed that HLA-associated TCR beta chains were more clonally expanded than equally common non-associated chains.

13 Jbeta primers and 60 Vbeta primers were used for the PCR. Sequenced by immunoSEQ multiplex PCR; TCRdb stores in-frame clones only, minus some. The sample lists a few hundred thousand clones; about three quarters were seen once. This CDR3 comprises 17 residues. V gave up 4 bases and J gave up 2 bases; unmatched junction bases: 11. Germline V CDR1 and CDR2: MGHRA, YSYEKL. This clone was seen a handful of times. The antigen remains undetermined. This clonotype was sampled from a man aged 35 to 55 in good health and CMV-seronegative. The chain links TRBV4-1 to TRBJ2-7; 10 bases are shared with TRBD1. The sample taken for sequencing was PBMCs. DNA for the CDR3: TGCGCCAGCAGCCCCCAGCGAGGGACAGGGGCCCCCTACGAGCAGTACTTC. Translating it yields CASSPQRGTGAPYEQYF.